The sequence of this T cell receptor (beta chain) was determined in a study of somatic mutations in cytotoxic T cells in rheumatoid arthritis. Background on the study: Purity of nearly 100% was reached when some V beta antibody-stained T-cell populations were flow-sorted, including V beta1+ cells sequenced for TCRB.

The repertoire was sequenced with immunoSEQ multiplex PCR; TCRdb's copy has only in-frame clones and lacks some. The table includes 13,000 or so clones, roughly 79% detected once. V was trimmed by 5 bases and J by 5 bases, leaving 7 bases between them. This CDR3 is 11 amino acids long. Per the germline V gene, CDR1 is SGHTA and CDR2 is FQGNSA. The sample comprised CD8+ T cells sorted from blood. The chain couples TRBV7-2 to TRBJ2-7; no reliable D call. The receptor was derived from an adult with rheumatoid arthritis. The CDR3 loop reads CASSGNNEQYF. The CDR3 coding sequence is TGTGCCAGCAGCGGAAACAACGAGCAGTACTTC.